The clone carrying this TCR beta chain appeared a single time. Its target is not known. The PCR had 60 Vbeta and 13 Jbeta primers. This table comes from immunoSEQ multiplex PCR, and its TCRdb copy is limited to in-frame clones, with some not included. The profile shows roughly 160,000 clones, roughly 80% of them singletons. The germline gives CDR1 SGDLS, CDR2 YYNGEE. This CDR3 has 15 amino acids. Trimming removed 0 bases from V and 8 bases from J; junction bases left unmatched: 7. This sample stems from a study of cytomegalovirus exposure and HLA in healthy donors. Study-wide points: Data from an earlier analysis indicated that most TCR beta V segments were productive either about 90% or about 30% of the time.

The chain uses TRBV9 and TRBJ1-4; 7 bases map to TRBD1. The sample was PBMCs. The clonotype comes from a male donor in good health and CMV-seropositive. The CDR3 region is CASSVATGVREKLFF. The CDR3 DNA sequence: TGTGCCAGCAGCGTAGCTACAGGGGTACGAGAAAAACTGTTTTTT.